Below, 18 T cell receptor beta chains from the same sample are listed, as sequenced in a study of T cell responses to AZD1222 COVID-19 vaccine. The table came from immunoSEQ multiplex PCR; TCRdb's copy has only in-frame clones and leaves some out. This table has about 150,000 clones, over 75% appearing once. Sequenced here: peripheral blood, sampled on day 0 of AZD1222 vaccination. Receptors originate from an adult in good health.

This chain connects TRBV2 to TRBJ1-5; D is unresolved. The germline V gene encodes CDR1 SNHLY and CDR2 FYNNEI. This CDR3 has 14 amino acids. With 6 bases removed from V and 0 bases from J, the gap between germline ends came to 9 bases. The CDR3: CASSPAYSNQPQHF. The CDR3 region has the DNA TGTGCCAGCAGCCCAGCTTATAGCAATCAGCCCCAGCATTTT. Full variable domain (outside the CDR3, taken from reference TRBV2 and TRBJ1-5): EPEVTQTPSHQVTQMGQEVILRCVPISNHLYFYWYRQILGQKVEFLVSFYNNEISEKSEIFDDQFSVERPDGSNFTLKIRSTKLEDSAMYFCASSPAYSNQPQHFGDGTRLSIL.

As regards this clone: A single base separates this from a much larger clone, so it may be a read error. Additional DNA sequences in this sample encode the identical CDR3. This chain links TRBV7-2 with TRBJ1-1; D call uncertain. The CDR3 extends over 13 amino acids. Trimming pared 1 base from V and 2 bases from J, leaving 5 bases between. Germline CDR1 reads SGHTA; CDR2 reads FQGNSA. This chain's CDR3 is CASSLGYNTEAFF. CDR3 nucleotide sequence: TGTGCCAGCAGCTTAGGATACAACACTGAAGCTTTCTTT.

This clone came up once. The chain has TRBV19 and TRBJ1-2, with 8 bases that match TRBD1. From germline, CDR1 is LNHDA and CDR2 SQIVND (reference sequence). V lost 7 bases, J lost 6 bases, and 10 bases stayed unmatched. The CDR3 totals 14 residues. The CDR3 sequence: CASTSHSGGDGYTF. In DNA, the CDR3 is TGTGCCAGTACTTCTCACTCAGGGGGCGATGGCTACACCTTC. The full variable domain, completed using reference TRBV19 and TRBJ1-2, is DGGITQSPKYLFRKEGQNVTLSCEQNLNHDAMYWYRQDPGQGLRLIYYSQIVNDFQKGDIAEGYSVSREKKESFPLTVTSAQKNPTAFYLCASTSHSGGDGYTFGSGTRLTVV.

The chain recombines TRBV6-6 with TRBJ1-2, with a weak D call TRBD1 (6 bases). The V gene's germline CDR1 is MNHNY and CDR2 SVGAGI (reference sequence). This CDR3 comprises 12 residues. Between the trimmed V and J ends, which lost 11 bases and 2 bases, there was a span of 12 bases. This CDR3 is CAEGGQNYGYTF. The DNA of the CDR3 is TGTGCCGAGGGGGGGCAGAACTATGGCTACACCTTC.

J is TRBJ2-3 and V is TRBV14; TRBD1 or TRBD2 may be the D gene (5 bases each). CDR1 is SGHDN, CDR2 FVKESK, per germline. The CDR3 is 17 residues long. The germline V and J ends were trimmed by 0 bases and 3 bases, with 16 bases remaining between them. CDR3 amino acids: CASSQEIPGTGTDTQYF. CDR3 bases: TGTGCCAGCAGCCAAGAAATACCAGGGACGGGGACAGATACGCAGTATTTT.

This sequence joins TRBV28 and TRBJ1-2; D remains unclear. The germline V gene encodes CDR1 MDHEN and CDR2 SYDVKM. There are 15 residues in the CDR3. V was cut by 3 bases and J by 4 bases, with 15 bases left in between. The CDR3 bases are TGTGCCAGCAGTTTTCTCCGCCTCCGGGTCTATGGCTACACCTTC. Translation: CASSFLRLRVYGYTF.

The CDR3 region is CASSYSVVYNEQFF. For the CDR3, the DNA is TGTGCCAGCAGTTACTCGGTGGTGTACAATGAGCAGTTCTTC. The chain joins TRBV6-5 to TRBJ2-1; the D is unclear. The germline gives CDR1 MNHEY, CDR2 SVGAGI. The CDR3 has 14 amino acids. Trimming cost V 0 bases and J 4 bases, with 7 bases left between them.

For the CDR3, the DNA is TGTGCCAGCAGCAAAGTTCCGGGGCGGCGAGGGGAAGGTCAGCCCCAGCATTTT. Translated, it gives CASSKVPGRRGEGQPQHF. The rearrangement uses TRBV21-1 and TRBJ1-5. TRBV21-1 is given as a pseudogene. The CDR3 contains 18 residues.

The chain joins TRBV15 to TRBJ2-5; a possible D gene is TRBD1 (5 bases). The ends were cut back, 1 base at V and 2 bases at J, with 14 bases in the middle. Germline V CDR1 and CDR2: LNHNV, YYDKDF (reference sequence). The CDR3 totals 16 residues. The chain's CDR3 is CATSRAETGEQETQYF. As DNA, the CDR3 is TGTGCCACCAGCAGAGCGGAAACAGGCGAGCAAGAGACCCAGTACTTC.

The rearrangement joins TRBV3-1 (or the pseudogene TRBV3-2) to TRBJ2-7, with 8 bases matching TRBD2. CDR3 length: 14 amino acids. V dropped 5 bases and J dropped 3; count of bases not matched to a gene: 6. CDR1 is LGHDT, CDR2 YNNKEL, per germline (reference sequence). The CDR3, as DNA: TGTGCCAGCAGCTTCGGACTAGCCTTCTACGAGCAGTACTTC. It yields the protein CASSFGLAFYEQYF.

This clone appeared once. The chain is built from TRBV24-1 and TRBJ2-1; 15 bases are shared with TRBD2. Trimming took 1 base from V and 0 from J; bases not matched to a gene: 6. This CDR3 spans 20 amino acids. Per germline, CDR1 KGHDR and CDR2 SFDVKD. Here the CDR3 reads CATSDFGTSGRQNSYNEQFF. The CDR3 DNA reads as TGTGCCACCAGTGATTTTGGGACTAGCGGGAGGCAAAACTCCTACAATGAGCAGTTCTTC.

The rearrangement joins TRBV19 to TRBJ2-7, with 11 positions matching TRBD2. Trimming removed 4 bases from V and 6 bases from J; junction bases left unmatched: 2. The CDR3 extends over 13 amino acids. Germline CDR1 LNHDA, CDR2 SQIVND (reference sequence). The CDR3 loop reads CASSTTSGVEQYF. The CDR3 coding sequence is TGTGCCAGTAGTACGACTAGCGGGGTCGAGCAGTACTTC.

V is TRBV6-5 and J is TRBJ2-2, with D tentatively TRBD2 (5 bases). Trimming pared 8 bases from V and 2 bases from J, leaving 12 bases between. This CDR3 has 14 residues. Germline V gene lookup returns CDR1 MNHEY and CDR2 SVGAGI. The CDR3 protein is CASRGRRNTGELFF. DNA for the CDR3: TGTGCCAGCCGAGGGCGCCGCAACACCGGGGAGCTGTTTTTT.

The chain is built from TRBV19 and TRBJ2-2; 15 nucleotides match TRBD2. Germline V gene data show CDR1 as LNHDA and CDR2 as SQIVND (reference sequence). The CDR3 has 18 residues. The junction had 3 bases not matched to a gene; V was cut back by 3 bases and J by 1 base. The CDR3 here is CASSMGLAGGLNTGELFF. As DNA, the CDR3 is TGTGCCAGTAGTATGGGACTAGCGGGAGGTCTGAACACCGGGGAGCTGTTTTTT.

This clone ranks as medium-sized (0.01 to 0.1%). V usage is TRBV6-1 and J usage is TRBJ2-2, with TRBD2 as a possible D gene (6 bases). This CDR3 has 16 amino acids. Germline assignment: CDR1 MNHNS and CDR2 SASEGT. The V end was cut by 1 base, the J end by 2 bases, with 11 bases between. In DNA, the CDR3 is TGTGCCAGCAGTGAAGTAGCGGAGCTAAACACCGGGGAGCTGTTTTTT. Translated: CASSEVAELNTGELFF.

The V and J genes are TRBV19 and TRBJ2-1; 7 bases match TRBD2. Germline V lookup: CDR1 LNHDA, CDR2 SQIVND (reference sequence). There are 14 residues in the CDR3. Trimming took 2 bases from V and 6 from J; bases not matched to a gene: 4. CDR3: CASSIITSANEQFF. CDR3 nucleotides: TGTGCCAGTAGTATAATCACTAGCGCCAATGAGCAGTTCTTC.

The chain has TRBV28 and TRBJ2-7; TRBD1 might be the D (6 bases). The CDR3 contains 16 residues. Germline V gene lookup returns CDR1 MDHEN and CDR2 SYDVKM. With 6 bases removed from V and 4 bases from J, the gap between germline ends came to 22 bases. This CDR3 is CASSQDREGKEYEQYF. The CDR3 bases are TGTGCCAGCAGCCAGGACAGAGAGGGTAAGGAGTACGAGCAGTACTTC.

In DNA form, the CDR3 reads TGCGCCAGCAGTGATGAAGGTTATAATTCACCCCTCCACTTT. Protein product: CASSDEGYNSPLHF. This chain connects TRBV10-1 to TRBJ1-6; D is undetermined. Trimming cost V 3 bases and J 4 bases, with 7 bases left between them. This CDR3 is built from 14 residues. The germline V gene encodes CDR1 WNHNN and CDR2 SYGVQD (reference sequence).